This T cell receptor (beta chain) was recorded in a study of tumor-infiltrating lymphocytes in localized non-small cell lung cancer. Across the whole study: From each patient, both tumor and uninvolved lung, non-adjacent to tumor, were sampled.

The germline gives CDR1 MNHNY, CDR2 SVGAGI (reference sequence). The CDR3 covers 16 residues. V was pared by 0 bases and J by 0 bases, with 4 bases of the junction left unmatched. With regard to this clone: Its antigen is undetermined.

Study outcomes and limitations: Immunotypes IM1 and IM2 had similar TCR-derived T-cell fractions. Different pieces of the same tissue were used for each assay. Tumor T-cell fraction from TCR sequencing was not associated with recurrence-free survival (p = 0.61).

Sequenced by immunoSEQ multiplex PCR; TCRdb stores in-frame clones only, minus some. In the table there are about 13,000 clones, more than 65% of which are singletons. This chain uses TRBV6-6 with TRBJ1-1, with 7 bases lining up with TRBD1. This receptor was taken from a human donor with non-small cell lung cancer. The specimen was lung tumor tissue. The CDR3 DNA reads as TGTGCCAGCAGTTACTCCCCGACAGGGCTGAACACTGAAGCTTTCTTT. Protein: CASSYSPTGLNTEAFF.